Reported below is one T cell receptor beta chain. Clinical histories supplied by participants themselves formed the basis of cohort assignment. Sequencing used immunoSEQ multiplex PCR; TCRdb keeps in-frame clones, though not all of them. The table shows fewer than 250,000 clones, with approximately 86% occurring only once. This entry belongs to a study of blood T cell repertoires in COVID-19. Sequencing used PBMCs or T cells enriched from blood (not recorded which). This sequence was found in a woman aged 25-40 years with acute COVID-19.

The CDR3 region is CASSVAGSTDTQYF. The CDR3 DNA reads TGTGCCAGCAGCGTTGCGGGGAGCACAGATACGCAGTATTTT. The chain couples TRBV9 to TRBJ2-3, with a weak D call TRBD2 (6 bases). Trimming cost V 2 bases and J 0 bases, with 7 bases left between them. The CDR3 runs 14 residues. The V gene's germline CDR1 is SGDLS and CDR2 YYNGEE.